A single sample is the source of the 16 T cell receptor beta chains below, sequenced in a study of vaccination effects on CD4 cells after COVID-19. Isolating CD4+ T cells followed 9 to 11 days of culture. The method was immunoSEQ multiplex PCR; TCRdb's version includes in-frame clones alone and lacks a portion of them. Altogether tens of thousands of clones are present, about 74% being singletons, with the ten largest covering roughly 1.9%. Their specific antigens are unknown. Sequencing used CD4+ T cells from PBMCs cultured without peptide, obtained before COVID-19 vaccination. These receptors all stem from a human donor who received a COVID-19 vaccine.

The chain has TRBV10-1 and TRBJ2-4, with 10 bases that match TRBD1. The V gene end was trimmed by 8 bases and the J gene end by 1 base; junction bases not matched to a gene: 5. CDR3 length: 15 residues. In germline, CDR1 is WNHNN, CDR2 SYGVQD (reference sequence). The CDR3 here is CASPSGQGAKNIQYF. The CDR3 DNA reads as TGCGCCAGCCCCTCGGGACAGGGGGCCAAAAACATTCAGTACTTC.

V gene TRBV19 combines with J gene TRBJ2-2, with no clear D. Trimming shortened V by 1 base and J by 0 bases, and 6 bases separated the two germline ends. This CDR3 region has 15 residues. Germline V gene data show CDR1 as LNHDA and CDR2 as SQIVND (reference sequence). The CDR3, as DNA: TGTGCCAGTAGTATAGTTAGGTCGAACACCGGGGAGCTGTTTTTT. It is translated as CASSIVRSNTGELFF.

CDR3 sequence (DNA): TGTGCCAGCAGGGGGGCATCCTCTGGAAACACCATATATTTT. Protein product: CASRGASSGNTIYF. The chain employs TRBV2 and TRBJ1-3, with a possible D match to TRBD1 (6 bases). The CDR3 has 14 amino acids. V was clipped by 6 bases and J by 0 bases, with 9 bases between them. Per the germline V gene, CDR1 is SNHLY and CDR2 is FYNNEI.

The chain recombines TRBV7-8 with TRBJ2-2; D possibly corresponds to TRBD1 (5 bases). The CDR3 length is 14 residues. The V end lost 4 bases, the J end lost 6 bases, and 12 bases lay between the germline ends. The germline V gene has CDR1 SGHVS and CDR2 FQNEAQ. CDR3 bases: TGTGCCAGCAGCTACCTACAAGGGGCCGGGGAGCTGTTTTTT. Residues: CASSYLQGAGELFF.

This clone was found once. The rearrangement joins TRBV27 to TRBJ2-3; TRBD2 is a possible D gene (7 bases). CDR3 length equals 16 residues. Germline CDR1 is MNHEY and CDR2 is SMNVEV (reference sequence). The germline V and J ends were trimmed by 7 bases and 0 bases, with 17 bases remaining between them. The CDR3 DNA reads as TGTGCCAGCACCCCGGGGAGGGGGTATAGCACAGATACGCAGTATTTT. Protein sequence: CASTPGRGYSTDTQYF.

Here the CDR3 DNA reads TGCGCCAGCAGCCTACGAACAGGGGGCGACGGCTACACCTTC. It is translated as CASSLRTGGDGYTF. This chain links TRBV5-1 with TRBJ1-2, with TRBD1 matching over 9 bases. CDR3 length equals 14 residues. Per the germline V gene, CDR1 is SGHRS and CDR2 is YFSETQ. The trim removed 4 bases at V and 8 bases at J, leaving 9 bases unmatched.

The rearrangement joins TRBV24-1 to TRBJ2-2; D possibly corresponds to TRBD2 (5 bases). This CDR3 spans 13 amino acids. Germline CDR1 reads KGHDR; CDR2 reads SFDVKD. V gave up 12 bases and J gave up 6 bases, with 16 bases separating them. The DNA for the CDR3 is TGTGCCTCCCAACGGGGAATAGCCGGGGAGCTGTTTTTT. This gives the protein CASQRGIAGELFF.

V is TRBV15 and J is TRBJ1-2; tentatively, D is TRBD1 (5 bases). The V end lost 1 base, the J end lost 5 bases, and 8 bases lay between the germline ends. CDR1 is LNHNV, CDR2 YYDKDF, per germline (reference sequence). This CDR3 has 13 residues. The CDR3 sequence: CATSRVGGYGYTF. In DNA, the CDR3 is TGTGCCACCAGCAGAGTCGGGGGGTATGGCTACACCTTC.

The chain links TRBV19 to TRBJ1-5, with 8 bases that match TRBD1. V trimming: 5 bases; J trimming: 7 bases; junction bases outside the gene matches: 16. Per the germline V gene, CDR1 is LNHDA and CDR2 is SQIVND (reference sequence). The CDR3 covers 17 residues. Here the CDR3 DNA reads TGTGCCAGTAGTCACTTCCCGGGACAGGCGATCAGGCAGCCCCAGCATTTT. As protein: CASSHFPGQAIRQPQHF.

The rearrangement links TRBV6-6 to TRBJ1-2; the D gene is possibly TRBD1 (5 bases). Trimming took off 8 bases at V and 0 bases at J, with 19 bases between the two ends. Germline lookup yields CDR1 MNHNY and CDR2 SVGAGI (reference sequence). The CDR3 extends over 16 amino acids. The CDR3 bases are TGTGCCAGCGCCCTCGGGAGGGGCAAAACTAACTATGGCTACACCTTC. This gives the protein CASALGRGKTNYGYTF.

The gene calls are TRBV25-1 and TRBJ2-3; D is perhaps TRBD1 (6 bases). The CDR3 loop spans 16 amino acids. Trimming shortened V by 5 bases and J by 0 bases, and 15 bases separated the two germline ends. Germline CDR1 is MGHDK and CDR2 is SYGVNS. The CDR3 spells CASSTGTGASTDTQYF. In DNA, the CDR3 is TGTGCCAGCAGTACAGGGACCGGGGCGAGCACAGATACGCAGTATTTT. Using reference TRBV25-1 and TRBJ2-3 for the parts outside the CDR3, the full variable domain is EADIYQTPRYLVIGTGKKITLECSQTMGHDKMYWYQQDPGMELHLIHYSYGVNSTEKGDLSSESTVSRIRTEHFPLTLESARPSHTSQYLCASSTGTGASTDTQYFGPGTRLTVL.

V is TRBV2 and J is TRBJ2-3; 7 bases fit TRBD1. Germline lookup yields CDR1 SNHLY and CDR2 FYNNEI. The CDR3 is made up of 15 amino acids. Trimming removed 5 bases from V and 1 base from J; junction bases left unmatched: 6. The CDR3 coding sequence is TGTGCCAGCAGTAAACAGGGGTCCGGCACAGATACGCAGTATTTT. It encodes CASSKQGSGTDTQYF.

The gene calls are TRBV9 and TRBJ1-2; no definite D call. Germline values: CDR1 SGDLS, CDR2 YYNGEE. The CDR3 extends over 14 amino acids. The ends were cut back, 0 bases at V and 2 bases at J, with 8 bases in the middle. This chain's CDR3 is CASSVDAGNYGYTF. The CDR3 bases are TGTGCCAGCAGCGTAGATGCAGGAAACTATGGCTACACCTTC.

To note about this clone: This sample includes further DNA sequences coding for the same CDR3. The chain is built from TRBV2 and TRBJ1-5, with D hard to call. Germline V gene sequence: CDR1 SNHLY, CDR2 FYNNEI. Trimming stripped 3 bases from V and 4 bases from J, with 10 bases between. The CDR3 loop spans 14 amino acids. The CDR3 loop is CASSEATGNQPQHF. CDR3 nucleotide sequence: TGTGCCAGCAGTGAGGCAACGGGGAATCAGCCCCAGCATTTT.

V gene TRBV14 combines with J gene TRBJ1-2; D gene ambiguous. Germline CDR1 and CDR2: SGHDN and FVKESK. The CDR3 runs 15 residues. Trimming shortened V by 0 bases and J by 4 bases, and 12 bases separated the two germline ends. The CDR3 DNA is TGTGCCAGCAGCCAAGAAAGGGTAACGGGCTATGGCTACACCTTC. Protein sequence: CASSQERVTGYGYTF. Full variable domain (missing parts from reference TRBV14 and TRBJ1-2): EAGVTQFPSHSVIEKGQTVTLRCDPISGHDNLYWYRRVMGKEIKFLLHFVKESKQDESGMPNNRFLAERTGGTYSTLKVQPAELEDSGVYFCASSQERVTGYGYTFGSGTRLTVV.

This clone was found once. This chain connects TRBV5-1 to TRBJ2-5; D is possibly TRBD2 (6 bases). The CDR3 is 15 amino acids. The V gene lost 3 bases and the J gene lost 2 bases, with 14 bases spanning the gap. Germline CDR1 and CDR2: SGHRS and YFSETQ. CDR3 sequence (DNA): TGCGCCAGCAGCTGGCCCCCGGGAGCTCAAGAGACCCAGTACTTC. It translates to CASSWPPGAQETQYF.